This TCR beta chain is drawn from a study of T cell responses to AZD1222 COVID-19 vaccine. Study-wide findings and caveats: When two AZD1222 doses had been given, Spike-specific TCR breadth and depth rose. Clonal diversity was possibly underestimated; the donors were predominantly white British and more often female. Baseline seropositives among AZD1222 recipients totaled only 5 or 6.

V trimming: 4 bases; J trimming: 4 bases; junction bases outside the gene matches: 11. The CDR3 has 18 residues. CDR1 and CDR2 from the germline V gene are MNHEY and SMNVEV (reference sequence). Using immunoSEQ multiplex PCR, the repertoire was profiled, and TCRdb retains in-frame clones only, with some absent. The sample consists of about 140,000 clones, roughly 90% of them appearing once. This clone was detected once. Its matching antigen is unknown. V gene TRBV27 combines with J gene TRBJ2-3; TRBD2 matches at 13 bases. The material was peripheral blood, obtained on day 0 of AZD1222 vaccination. The clonotype originates from an adult in good health. The CDR3 sequence: CASSYTSGRAALSDTQYF. The CDR3 DNA reads TGTGCCAGCAGTTACACTAGCGGGAGGGCCGCTCTATCAGATACGCAGTATTTT.